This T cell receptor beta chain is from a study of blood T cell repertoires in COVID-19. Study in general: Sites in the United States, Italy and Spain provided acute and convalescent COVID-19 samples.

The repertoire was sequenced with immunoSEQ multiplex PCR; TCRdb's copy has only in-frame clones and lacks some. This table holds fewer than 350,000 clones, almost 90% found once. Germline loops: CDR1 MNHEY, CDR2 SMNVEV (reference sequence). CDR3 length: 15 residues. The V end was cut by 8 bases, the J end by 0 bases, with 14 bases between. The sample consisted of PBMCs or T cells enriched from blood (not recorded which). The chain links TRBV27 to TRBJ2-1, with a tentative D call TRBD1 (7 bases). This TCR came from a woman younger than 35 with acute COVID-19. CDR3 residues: CASGRGRGSYNEQFF. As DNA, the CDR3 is TGTGCCAGCGGAAGGGGGCGGGGCTCCTACAATGAGCAGTTCTTC.